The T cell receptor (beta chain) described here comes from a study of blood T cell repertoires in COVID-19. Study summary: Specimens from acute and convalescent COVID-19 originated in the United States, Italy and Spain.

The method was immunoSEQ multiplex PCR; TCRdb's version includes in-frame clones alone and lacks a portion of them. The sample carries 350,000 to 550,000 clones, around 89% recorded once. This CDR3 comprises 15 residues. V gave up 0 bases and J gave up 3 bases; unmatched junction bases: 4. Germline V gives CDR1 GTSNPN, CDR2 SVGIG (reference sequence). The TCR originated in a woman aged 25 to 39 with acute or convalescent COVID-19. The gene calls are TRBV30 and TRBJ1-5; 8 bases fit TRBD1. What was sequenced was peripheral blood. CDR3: CAWSVGQGNNQPQHF. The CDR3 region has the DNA TGTGCCTGGAGTGTAGGACAGGGTAACAATCAGCCCCAGCATTTT. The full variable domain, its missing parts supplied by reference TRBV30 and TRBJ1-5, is SQTIHQWPATLVQPVGSPLSLECTVEGTSNPNLYWYRQAAGRGLQLLFYSVGIGQISSEVPQNLSASRPQDRQFILSSKKLLLSDSGFYLCAWSVGQGNNQPQHFGDGTRLSIL.